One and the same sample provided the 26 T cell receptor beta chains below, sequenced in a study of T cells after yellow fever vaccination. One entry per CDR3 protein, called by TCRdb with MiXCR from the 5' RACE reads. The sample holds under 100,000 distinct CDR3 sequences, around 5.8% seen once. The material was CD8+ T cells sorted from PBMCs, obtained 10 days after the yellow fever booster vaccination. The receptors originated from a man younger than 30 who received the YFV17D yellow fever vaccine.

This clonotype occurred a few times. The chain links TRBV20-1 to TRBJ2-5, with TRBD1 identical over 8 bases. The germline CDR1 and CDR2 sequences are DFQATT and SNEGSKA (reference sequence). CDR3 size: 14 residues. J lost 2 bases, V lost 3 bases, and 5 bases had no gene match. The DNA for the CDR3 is TGCAGTGCTAGTCCCGACAGGGGTCAAGAGACCCAGTACTTC. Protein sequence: CSASPDRGQETQYF.

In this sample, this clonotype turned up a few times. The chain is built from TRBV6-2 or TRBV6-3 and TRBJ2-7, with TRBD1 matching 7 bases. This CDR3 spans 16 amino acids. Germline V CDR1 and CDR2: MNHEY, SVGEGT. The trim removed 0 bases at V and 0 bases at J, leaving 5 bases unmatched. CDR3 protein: CASSYSDRDSSYEQYF. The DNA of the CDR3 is TGTGCCAGCAGTTACTCCGACCGGGACAGCTCCTACGAGCAGTACTTC.

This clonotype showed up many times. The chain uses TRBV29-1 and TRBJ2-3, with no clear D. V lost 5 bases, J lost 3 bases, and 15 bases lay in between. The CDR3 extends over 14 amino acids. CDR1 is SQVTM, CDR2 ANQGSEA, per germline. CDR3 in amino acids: CSVSPGLGTDTQYF. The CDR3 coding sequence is TGCAGCGTTAGTCCAGGCCTTGGGACAGATACGCAGTATTTT.

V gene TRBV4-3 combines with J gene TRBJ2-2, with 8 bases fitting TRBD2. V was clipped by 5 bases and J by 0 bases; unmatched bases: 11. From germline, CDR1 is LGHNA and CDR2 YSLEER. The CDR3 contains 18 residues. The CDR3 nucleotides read TGCGCCAGCAGCATCGCGGGGGGCGAAAATCCGAACACCGGGGAGCTGTTTTTT. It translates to CASSIAGGENPNTGELFF.

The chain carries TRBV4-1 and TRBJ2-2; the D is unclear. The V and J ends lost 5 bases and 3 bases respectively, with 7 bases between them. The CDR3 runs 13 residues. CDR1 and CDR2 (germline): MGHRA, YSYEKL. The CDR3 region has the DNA TGCGCCAGCAGCTCCACCCACACCGGGGAGCTGTTTTTT. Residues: CASSSTHTGELFF.

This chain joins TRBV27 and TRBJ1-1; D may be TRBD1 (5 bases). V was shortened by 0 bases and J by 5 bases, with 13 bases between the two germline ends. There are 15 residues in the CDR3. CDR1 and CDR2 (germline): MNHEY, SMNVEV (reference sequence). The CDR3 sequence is CASSLSDRGVTEAFF. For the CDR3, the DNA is TGTGCCAGCAGTTTATCGGATCGGGGGGTTACTGAAGCTTTCTTT.

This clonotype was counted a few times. CDR3 residues: CASSPDRGRGGEQYF. The CDR3 DNA is TGCGCCAGCAGCCCGGACAGGGGACGTGGAGGCGAGCAGTACTTC. V and J are TRBV4-3 and TRBJ2-7, with TRBD1 identical over 9 bases. Germline-derived CDR1 and CDR2 are LGHNA and YSLEER. Trimming at V came to 4 bases and at J to 6 bases, leaving 10 bases not matched to a gene. The CDR3 has 15 residues.

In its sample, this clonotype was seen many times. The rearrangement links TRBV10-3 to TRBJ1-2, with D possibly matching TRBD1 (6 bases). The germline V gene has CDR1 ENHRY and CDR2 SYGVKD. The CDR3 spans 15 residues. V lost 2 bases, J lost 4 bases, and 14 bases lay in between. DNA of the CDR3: TGTGCCATCAGTGAGACCGGTACAGGGAGCTATGGCTACACCTTC. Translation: CAISETGTGSYGYTF.

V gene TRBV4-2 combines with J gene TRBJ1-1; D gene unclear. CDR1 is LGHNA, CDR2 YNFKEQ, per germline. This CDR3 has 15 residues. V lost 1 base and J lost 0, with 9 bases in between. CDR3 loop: CASSQVLTMNTEAFF. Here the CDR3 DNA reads TGTGCCAGCAGCCAAGTCCTTACCATGAACACTGAAGCTTTCTTT.

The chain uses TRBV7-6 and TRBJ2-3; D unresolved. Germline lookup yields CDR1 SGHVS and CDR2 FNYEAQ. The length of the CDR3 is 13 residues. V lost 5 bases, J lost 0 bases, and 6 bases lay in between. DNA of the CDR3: TGTGCCAGCAGCCCAACTAGCACAGATACGCAGTATTTT. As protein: CASSPTSTDTQYF.

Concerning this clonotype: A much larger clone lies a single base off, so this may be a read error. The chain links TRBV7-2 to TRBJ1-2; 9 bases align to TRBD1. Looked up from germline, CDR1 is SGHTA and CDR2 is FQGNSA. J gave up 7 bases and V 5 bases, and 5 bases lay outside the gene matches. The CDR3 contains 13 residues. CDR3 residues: CASSPQGALGYTF. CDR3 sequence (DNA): TGTGCCAGCAGCCCACAGGGGGCGCTTGGCTACACCTTC.

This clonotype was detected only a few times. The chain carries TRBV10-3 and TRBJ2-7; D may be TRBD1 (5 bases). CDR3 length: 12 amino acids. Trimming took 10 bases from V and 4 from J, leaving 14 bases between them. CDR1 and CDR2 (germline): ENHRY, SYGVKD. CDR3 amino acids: CASSTVLYEQYF. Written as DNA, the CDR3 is TGTGCCAGCTCGACAGTTTTATACGAGCAGTACTTC.

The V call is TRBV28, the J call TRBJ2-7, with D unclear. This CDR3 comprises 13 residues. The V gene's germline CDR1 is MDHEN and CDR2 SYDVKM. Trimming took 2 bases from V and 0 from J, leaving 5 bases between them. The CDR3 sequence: CASSLQSSYEQYV. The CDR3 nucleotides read TGTGCCAGCAGTTTACAAAGCTCCTACGAGCAGTACGTC.

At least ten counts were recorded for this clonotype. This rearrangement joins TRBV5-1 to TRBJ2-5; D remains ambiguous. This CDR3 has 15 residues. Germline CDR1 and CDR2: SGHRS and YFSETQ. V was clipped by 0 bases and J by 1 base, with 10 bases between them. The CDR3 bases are TGCGCCAGCAGCTTGGACTTGGCGGTCCAAGAGACCCAGTACTTC. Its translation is CASSLDLAVQETQYF.

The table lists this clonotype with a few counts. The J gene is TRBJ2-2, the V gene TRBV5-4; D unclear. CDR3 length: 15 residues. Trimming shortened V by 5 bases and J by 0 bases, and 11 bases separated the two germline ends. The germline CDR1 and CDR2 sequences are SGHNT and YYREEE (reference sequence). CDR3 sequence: CASRYLESNTGELFF. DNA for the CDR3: TGTGCCAGCAGGTACCTGGAATCGAACACCGGGGAGCTGTTTTTT. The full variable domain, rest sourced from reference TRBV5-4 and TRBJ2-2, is ETGVTQSPTHLIKTRGQQVTLRCSSQSGHNTVSWYQQALGQGPQFIFQYYREEENGRGNFPPRFSGLQFPNYSSELNVNALELDDSALYLCASRYLESNTGELFFGEGSRLTVL.

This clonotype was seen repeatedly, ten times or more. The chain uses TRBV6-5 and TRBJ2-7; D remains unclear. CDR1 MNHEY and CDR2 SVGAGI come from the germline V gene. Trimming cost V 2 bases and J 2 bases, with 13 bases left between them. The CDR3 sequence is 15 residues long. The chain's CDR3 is CASSYGRRFAYEQYF. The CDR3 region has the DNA TGTGCCAGCAGTTACGGGCGGCGGTTTGCCTACGAGCAGTACTTC.

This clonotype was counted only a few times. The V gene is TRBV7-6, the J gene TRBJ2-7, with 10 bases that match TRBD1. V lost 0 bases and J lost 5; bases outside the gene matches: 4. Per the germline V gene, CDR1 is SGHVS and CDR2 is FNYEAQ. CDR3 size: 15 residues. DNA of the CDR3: TGTGCCAGCAGCTTAGCGCCGACAGGGGGCCACGAGCAGTACGTC. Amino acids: CASSLAPTGGHEQYV.

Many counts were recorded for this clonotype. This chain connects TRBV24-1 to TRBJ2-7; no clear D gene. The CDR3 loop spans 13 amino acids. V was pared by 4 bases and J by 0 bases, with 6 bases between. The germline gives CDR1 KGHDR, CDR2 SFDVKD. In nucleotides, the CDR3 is TGTGCCACCAGTGAGCACAGCTCCTACGAGCAGTACGTC. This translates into CATSEHSSYEQYV.

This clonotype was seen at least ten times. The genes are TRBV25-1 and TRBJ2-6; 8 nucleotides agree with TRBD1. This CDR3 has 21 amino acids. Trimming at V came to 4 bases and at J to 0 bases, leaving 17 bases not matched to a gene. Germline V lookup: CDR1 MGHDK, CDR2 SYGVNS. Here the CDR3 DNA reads TGTGCCAGCAGTGGAGACCGCTTTGGACAGGGAACGGTCTCTGGGGCCAACGTCCTGACTTTC. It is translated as CASSGDRFGQGTVSGANVLTF.

The CDR3 DNA reads as TGTGCCAGCAGTCGACTAGCGGGGCTAGGGGAGACCCAGTACTTC. It encodes CASSRLAGLGETQYF. The rearrangement uses TRBV6-5 and TRBJ2-5; TRBD2 agrees at 11 bases. This CDR3 has 15 amino acids. Germline V gives CDR1 MNHEY, CDR2 SVGAGI. Germline trimming cut 5 bases from V and 5 bases from J; bases unmatched to any gene: 7.

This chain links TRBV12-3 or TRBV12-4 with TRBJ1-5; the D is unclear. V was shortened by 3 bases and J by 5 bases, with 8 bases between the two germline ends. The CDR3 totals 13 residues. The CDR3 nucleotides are TGTGCCAGCAGTTTGGGATGGCATCAGCCCCAGCATTTT. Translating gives CASSLGWHQPQHF.

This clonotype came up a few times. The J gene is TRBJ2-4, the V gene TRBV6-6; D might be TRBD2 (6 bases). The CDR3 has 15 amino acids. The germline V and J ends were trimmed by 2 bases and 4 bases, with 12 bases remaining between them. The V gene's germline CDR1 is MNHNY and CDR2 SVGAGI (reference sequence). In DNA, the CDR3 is TGTGCCAGCAGTTACGTTTGGCGGGAAAAAAACATTCAGTACTTC. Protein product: CASSYVWREKNIQYF.

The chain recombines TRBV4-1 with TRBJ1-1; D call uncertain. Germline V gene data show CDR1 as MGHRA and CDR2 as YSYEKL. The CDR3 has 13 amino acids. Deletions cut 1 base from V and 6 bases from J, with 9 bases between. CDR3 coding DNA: TGCGCCAGCAGCCAAGGGTCGGCTGCTGAAGCTTTCTTT. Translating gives CASSQGSAAEAFF.

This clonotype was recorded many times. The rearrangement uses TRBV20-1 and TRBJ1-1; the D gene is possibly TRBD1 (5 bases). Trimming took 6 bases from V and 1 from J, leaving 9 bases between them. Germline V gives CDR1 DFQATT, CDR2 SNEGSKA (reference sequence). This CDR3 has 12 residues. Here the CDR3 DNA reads TGCAGTGCATGGAGGGGGAACACTGAAGCTTTCTTT. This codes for CSAWRGNTEAFF.

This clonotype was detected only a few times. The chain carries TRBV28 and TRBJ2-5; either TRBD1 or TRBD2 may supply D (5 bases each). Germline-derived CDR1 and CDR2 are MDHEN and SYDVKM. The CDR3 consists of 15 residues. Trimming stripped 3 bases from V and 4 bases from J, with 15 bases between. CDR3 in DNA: TGTGCCAGCAGTTTTGACATGACGGGACGAGAGACCCAGTACTTC. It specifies CASSFDMTGRETQYF.

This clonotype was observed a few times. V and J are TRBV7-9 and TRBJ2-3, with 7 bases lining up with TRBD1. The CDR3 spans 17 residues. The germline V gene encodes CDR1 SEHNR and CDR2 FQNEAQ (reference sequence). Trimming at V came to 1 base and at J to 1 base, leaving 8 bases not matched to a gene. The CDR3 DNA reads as TGTGCCAGCAGCTTAGTCCGTCCGGGACAGCGCACAGATACGCAGTATTTT. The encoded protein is CASSLVRPGQRTDTQYF.